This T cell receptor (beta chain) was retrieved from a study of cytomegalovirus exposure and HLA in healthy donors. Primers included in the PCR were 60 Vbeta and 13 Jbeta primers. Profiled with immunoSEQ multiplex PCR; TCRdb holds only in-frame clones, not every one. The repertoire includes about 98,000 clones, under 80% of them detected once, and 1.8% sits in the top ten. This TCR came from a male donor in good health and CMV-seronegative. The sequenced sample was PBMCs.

CDR3 residues: CAWSGQQETQYF. In nucleotides, the CDR3 is TGTGCCTGGAGTGGACAGCAAGAGACCCAGTACTTC. The genes are TRBV30 and TRBJ2-5; a weak D match, TRBD1 (5 bases). CDR1 and CDR2 from the germline V gene are GTSNPN and SVGIG (reference sequence). This CDR3 contains 12 residues. V dropped 1 base and J dropped 2 bases, with 5 bases sitting between them. Variable domain in full (rest from reference TRBV30 and TRBJ2-5): SQTIHQWPATLVQPVGSPLSLECTVEGTSNPNLYWYRQAAGRGLQLLFYSVGIGQISSEVPQNLSASRPQDRQFILSSKKLLLSDSGFYLCAWSGQQETQYFGPGTRLLVL.